The source of this TCR beta chain is a study of blood T cell repertoires in COVID-19. Overall study: The samples span acute and convalescent COVID-19 from the United States, Italy and Spain. T cells, B-cell-depleted T cells, or PBMCs provided the cDNA or gDNA that served as material.

Study processing details: Reference gene primer amplification in the assay estimated nucleated cell counts. Repertoires were generated with immunoSEQ multiplex PCR, while TCRdb's copy carries only in-frame clones and drops some. Clone size and the V and J calls come from that table; the DNA yielded D and trimming. The sample consists of about 180,000 clones, around 85% of them appearing once. Trimming removed 3 bases from V and 0 bases from J, with 25 bases in between. In germline, CDR1 is SGDLS, CDR2 YYNGEE. This CDR3 has 20 residues. The chain joins TRBV9 to TRBJ2-1; tentative D call: TRBD2 (6 bases). The source is a man aged 45-60 years with active or convalescent COVID-19. Sequenced input: peripheral blood. CDR3 sequence: CASSAPWGLRLLSSYNEQFF. CDR3 in DNA: TGTGCCAGCAGCGCCCCCTGGGGACTCCGCCTCCTTAGCTCCTACAATGAGCAGTTCTTC. The variable domain in full, completed from reference TRBV9 and TRBJ2-1, reads DSGVTQTPKHLITATGQRVTLRCSPRSGDLSVYWYQQSLDQGLQFLIQYYNGEERAKGNILERFSAQQFPDLHSELNLSSLELGDSALYFCASSAPWGLRLLSSYNEQFFGPGTRLTVL.